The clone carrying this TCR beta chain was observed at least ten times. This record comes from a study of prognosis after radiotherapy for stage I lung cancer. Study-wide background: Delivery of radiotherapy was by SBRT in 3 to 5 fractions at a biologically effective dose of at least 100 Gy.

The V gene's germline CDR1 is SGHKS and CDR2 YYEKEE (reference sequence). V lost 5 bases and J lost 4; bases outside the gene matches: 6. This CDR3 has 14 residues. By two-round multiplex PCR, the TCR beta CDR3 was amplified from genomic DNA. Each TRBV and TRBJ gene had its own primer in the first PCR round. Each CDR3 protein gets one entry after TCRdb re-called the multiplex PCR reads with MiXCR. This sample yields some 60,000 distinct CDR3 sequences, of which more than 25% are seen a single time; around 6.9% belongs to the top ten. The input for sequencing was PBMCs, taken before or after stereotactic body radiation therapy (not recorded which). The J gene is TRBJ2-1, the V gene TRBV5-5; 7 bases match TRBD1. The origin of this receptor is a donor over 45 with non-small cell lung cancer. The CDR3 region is CASRDLQGYNEQFF. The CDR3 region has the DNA TGTGCCAGCAGAGATTTACAGGGGTACAATGAGCAGTTCTTC.